This record covers a single T cell receptor beta chain. No clone much larger than this one lies a single base away; base qualities are absent. The data are from a study of graft-versus-host responses after intestinal transplantation (dated by TCRdb to 2020 to 2023). General notes on the study: The transplants that recipients received were multivisceral, liver-intestinal, or isolated intestinal. Anti-thymocyte globulin induction was given to all recipients, followed by maintenance tacrolimus and steroids for approximately 3 years. Of the roughly 25 intestinal transplant recipients enrolled in the cohort, one of whom was a retransplant, a few patients without pretransplant specimens were excluded. Donor T cell macrochimerism was defined as a peak of at least 4% donor T cells among recipient peripheral blood mononuclear cells. To identify alloreactive clones, pre-transplant mixed lymphocyte reaction products were sequenced and compared with unstimulated pre-transplant donor and recipient T cells. Bulk TCR-beta CDR3 sequencing was used to track graft-versus-host and host-versus-graft alloreactive T cell clones in the graft, circulation and bone marrow after intestinal transplantation. Instead of going to the commercial service, samples from a few later patients were sequenced in-house on an Illumina MiSeq and processed with MiXCR.

Its CDR3 holds 16 amino acids, cysteine through phenylalanine. CDR3 DNA only is kept here, 48 bases in frame from base 1. The V end gives up 1 base and the J end 3 bases, leaving 5 bases in the junction not matched to a gene. Looking up the germline V gene yields CDR1 LGHNA and CDR2 YSLEER. The library was produced with the immunoSEQ multiplex PCR assay. For most patients, genomic DNA was isolated with the Qiagen DNeasy Blood and Tissue Kit and sent frozen to Adaptive Biotechnologies for TCR sequencing. For most patients, high-throughput TCR-beta CDR3 sequencing of genomic DNA was performed by Adaptive Biotechnologies. As for the authors' bioinformatics: TCR sequencing data for over 15 patients were retrieved from Adaptive's ImmunoSEQ software; a few other patients were processed with MiXCR and VDJtools. To correct CD4 versus CD8 sorting errors, any sequence found in both subsets at a frequency ratio below 5:1 was removed. Because the origin of CDR3 nucleotide sequences shared between donor and recipient could not be assigned, those sequences were removed. Alloreactive clones required at least 2-fold expansion over unstimulated cells and minimum CFSE-low frequency of 0.002% (template counts) or 0.001% (read counts). Mappable clones were those detected in sequenced pre-transplant spleen, lymph node, or MLR CFSE-low populations of the donor or recipient. The cumulative frequency of alloreactive clones was calculated as a percentage of all sequences, weighted by copy number. Here the immuneACCESS table is served through TCRdb, limited to in-frame sequences with V and J called. Missing clones are a known gap in these copies; in checked studies unresolved V genes cover under half, and the rest lacks a known reason. That table is the source of V, J and clone size, and D and trimming were worked out from the DNA. Here the sample has 20,000 to 25,000 clones; roughly 30% occur a single time. The ten largest clonotypes hold over 7.5% of the sample.

The time point label for this specimen denotes: cells obtained before transplantation from donor or recipient. In the mixed lymphocyte reactions, approximately 200,000 CFSE-labeled pre-transplant responders were plated with approximately 200,000 irradiated violet-dye-labeled stimulators and cultured for more than five days. Proliferating CD3+CD4+CFSE-low and CD3+CD8+CFSE-low responder cells were FACS-sorted on a BD Influx sorter after the mixed lymphocyte reaction. Study-wide conclusions, independent of this receptor: Early after transplant, peak levels of circulating GvH clones were associated with declines in HvG clones. Patients with donor T cell macrochimerism had high GvH to HvG T cell clonal ratios in their allografts. Conclusions were limited by the relatively low number and heterogeneity of intestinal transplant patients. GvH clones were found in recipient bone marrow, and some of the GvH clones appeared earlier in ileal mucosa or blood, which is consistent with an intestinal mucosal origin.

The chain links TRBV4-3 with TRBJ2-5, with 10 central nucleotides matching TRBD2. Sequenced here: alloreactive CD8+ T cells from a mixed lymphocyte reaction culture, sampled before intestinal transplant. What this sample's cell subset or site label stands for: CFSE-low proliferating T cells sorted from roughly 6-day pre-transplant mixed lymphocyte reaction (GvH or HvG direction). The TCR originated in a human patient who received an intestinal transplant. The sequence in DNA is TGCGCCAGCAGCCAAGCACTAGCGGGGAGGAAAGAGACCCAGTACTTC. Its translation is CASSQALAGRKETQYF.